A selection of T cell receptor beta chains follows, all from one sample in a study of neurological immune-mediated disorders. In TCRdb, the 5' RACE reads were re-called with MiXCR into one record per CDR3 protein. The table records under 100,000 distinct CDR3 sequences, about 13% of them present only once. The sample comprised PBMCs. Receptors were obtained from a female donor with HTLV-1-associated myelopathy (HAM/TSP). CDR3s include the opening cysteine and the closing phenylalanine or tryptophan. A D gene is named only where the DNA matches it firmly. Not all rows give a size; the values are once, few, many and, for expanded clones, a class.

cdr3_aa: CSARRETQYF; cdr3_nt: TGCAGTGCTAGGCGAGAGACCCAGTACTTC; j_call: TRBJ2-5; clone_size: many; v_call: TRBV20-1; d_call: -
cdr3_aa: CSAREGGATEAFF; cdr3_nt: TGCAGTGCTAGAGAGGGGGGCGCAACTGAAGCTTTCTTT; j_call: TRBJ1-1; clone_size: many; v_call: TRBV20-1; d_call: -
cdr3_aa: CASSFGGLLGEQYF; cdr3_nt: TGCGCCAGCAGCTTTGGGGGCCTCCTGGGGGAGCAGTACTTC; j_call: TRBJ2-7; clone_size: many; v_call: TRBV5-1; d_call: -
cdr3_aa: CSARDPGTGGLGYTF; cdr3_nt: TGCAGTGCTAGAGATCCCGGGACAGGGGGCCTTGGCTACACCTTC; j_call: TRBJ1-2; clone_size: many; v_call: TRBV20-1; d_call: TRBD1
cdr3_aa: CASRRDGNEQYF; cdr3_nt: TGCGCCAGCAGACGGGACGGTAACGAGCAGTACTTC; j_call: TRBJ2-7; clone_size: -; v_call: TRBV5-1; d_call: -
cdr3_aa: CAISESATRGTYEQYF; cdr3_nt: TGTGCCATCAGTGAGTCGGCGACCAGGGGAACCTACGAGCAGTACTTC; j_call: TRBJ2-7; clone_size: many; v_call: TRBV10-3; d_call: -
cdr3_aa: CASSQSAATNEKLFF; cdr3_nt: TGCGCCAGCAGCCAAAGTGCAGCAACTAATGAAAAACTGTTTTTT; j_call: TRBJ1-4; clone_size: -; v_call: TRBV4-1; d_call: -
cdr3_aa: CASSSRLAPKNIQYF; cdr3_nt: TGTGCCAGCAGCTCGCGATTAGCTCCCAAAAACATTCAGTACTTC; j_call: TRBJ2-4; clone_size: many; v_call: TRBV7-2; d_call: -
cdr3_aa: CSVQRIQGADYGYTF; cdr3_nt: TGCAGCGTTCAAAGGATACAGGGGGCTGATTATGGCTACACCTTC; j_call: TRBJ1-2; clone_size: many; v_call: TRBV29-1; d_call: TRBD1
cdr3_aa: CASSLDPGNTIYF; cdr3_nt: TGCGCCAGCAGCTTGGACCCTGGGAACACCATATATTTT; j_call: TRBJ1-3; clone_size: few; v_call: TRBV5-1; d_call: -
cdr3_aa: CASSPPLAGGRSDTQYF; cdr3_nt: TGCGCCAGCAGCCCTCCACTAGCGGGGGGGCGTTCAGATACGCAGTATTTT; j_call: TRBJ2-3; clone_size: many; v_call: TRBV5-1; d_call: TRBD2
cdr3_aa: CASSAGLLSADTQYF; cdr3_nt: TGTGCCAGCAGTGCGGGACTACTCTCCGCAGATACGCAGTATTTT; j_call: TRBJ2-3; clone_size: -; v_call: TRBV2; d_call: TRBD2
cdr3_aa: CASSSEQGNSYEQYF; cdr3_nt: TGTGCCAGCAGCTCAGAACAGGGGAACTCCTACGAGCAGTACTTC; j_call: TRBJ2-7; clone_size: many; v_call: TRBV7-2; d_call: TRBD1
cdr3_aa: CASSSPATDTQYF; cdr3_nt: TGTGCCAGCAGTTCCCCCGCCACAGATACGCAGTATTTT; j_call: TRBJ2-3; clone_size: -; v_call: TRBV27; d_call: -
cdr3_aa: CASRTGTGKSQFF; cdr3_nt: TGTGCCAGCAGAACCGGGACCGGTAAATCTCAGTTCTTC; j_call: TRBJ2-1; clone_size: many; v_call: TRBV6-5; d_call: -
cdr3_aa: CASTPGGYTQCF; cdr3_nt: TGTGCCAGCACCCCAGGGGGATATACGCAGTGTTTT; j_call: TRBJ2-3; clone_size: -; v_call: TRBV12-3/TRBV12-4; d_call: TRBD1
cdr3_aa: CASSAGDYNSPLHF; cdr3_nt: TGTGCCAGCAGTGCAGGGGACTATAATTCACCCCTCCACTTT; j_call: TRBJ1-6; clone_size: many; v_call: TRBV6-1; d_call: -
cdr3_aa: CSVAAGEETQYF; cdr3_nt: TGCAGCGTTGCGGCAGGAGAAGAGACCCAGTACTTC; j_call: TRBJ2-5; clone_size: many; v_call: TRBV29-1; d_call: -
cdr3_aa: CSAKRPNTEAFF; cdr3_nt: TGCAGTGCCAAAAGACCGAACACTGAAGCTTTCTTT; j_call: TRBJ1-1; clone_size: many; v_call: TRBV20-1; d_call: -
cdr3_aa: CSALKGGTHLTDTQYF; cdr3_nt: TGCAGTGCTTTAAAAGGGGGAACTCACCTCACAGATACGCAGTATTTT; j_call: TRBJ2-3; clone_size: many; v_call: TRBV20-1; d_call: -
cdr3_aa: CSISGTSGAVEDTQYF; cdr3_nt: TGCAGCATTTCCGGGACTAGCGGGGCTGTCGAAGATACGCAGTATTTT; j_call: TRBJ2-3; clone_size: -; v_call: TRBV29-1; d_call: TRBD2
cdr3_aa: CVDVRGPENEQFF; cdr3_nt: TGCGTTGACGTCAGGGGGCCAGAGAATGAGCAGTTCTTC; j_call: TRBJ2-1; clone_size: -; v_call: TRBV29-1; d_call: TRBD1
cdr3_aa: CASSTGQGQETQYF; cdr3_nt: TGCGCCAGCAGCACAGGACAGGGGCAAGAGACCCAGTACTTC; j_call: TRBJ2-5; clone_size: many; v_call: TRBV5-1; d_call: TRBD1